This T cell receptor (beta chain) derives from a study of T cells after yellow fever vaccination. Study-wide results and limits: Contamination of FACS-sorted repertoires by abundant clonotypes from the bulk population could occur. The booster saw the reappearance of most primary-vaccination clones (approximately 97% CD4, about 88% CD8). Researchers report a weaker secondary response that nonetheless peaked faster, day 5 versus 15.

Trimming cost V 3 bases and J 6 bases; bases outside gene matches: 7. The CDR3 sequence is 15 residues long. The germline V gene encodes CDR1 DFQATT and CDR2 SNEGSKA (reference sequence). 5'RACE template switching produced TCR cDNA carrying a universal primer site and UMIs. TCRdb processed the 5' RACE reads anew with MiXCR; each CDR3 protein has one entry. The table shows hundreds of thousands of distinct CDR3 sequences, with 9.5% to 15% occurring only once. This clonotype was seen more than once but under ten times. Its antigen is undetermined. Material: CD4+ T cells sorted from PBMCs, obtained 15 days after the yellow fever booster vaccination. This chain connects TRBV20-1 to TRBJ2-1, with 11 bases aligning to TRBD2. The receptor was derived from a man between 18 and 29 years old who received the YFV17D yellow fever vaccine. The DNA of the CDR3 is TGCAGTGCTAGCCGTAGCGGGGGGGCCGGCAATGAGCAGTTCTTC. Protein product: CSASRSGGAGNEQFF.